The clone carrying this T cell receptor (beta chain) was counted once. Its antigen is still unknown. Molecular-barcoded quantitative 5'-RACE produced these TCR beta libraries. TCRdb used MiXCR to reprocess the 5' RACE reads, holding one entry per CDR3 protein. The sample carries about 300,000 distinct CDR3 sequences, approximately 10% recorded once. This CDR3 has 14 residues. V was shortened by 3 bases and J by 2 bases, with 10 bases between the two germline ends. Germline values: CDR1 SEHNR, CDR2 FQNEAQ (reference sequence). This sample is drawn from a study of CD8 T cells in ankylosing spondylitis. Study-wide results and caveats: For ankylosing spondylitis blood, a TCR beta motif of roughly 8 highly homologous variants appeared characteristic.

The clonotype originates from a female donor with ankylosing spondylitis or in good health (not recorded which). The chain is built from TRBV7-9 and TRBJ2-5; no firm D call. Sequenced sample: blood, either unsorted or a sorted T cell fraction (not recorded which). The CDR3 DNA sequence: TGTGCCAGCAGCTTTCGACGGCAGCAAGAGACCCAGTACTTC. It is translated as CASSFRRQQETQYF.